Following are 32 T cell receptor beta chains from one sample sequenced in a study of shared clonotypes between healthy human individuals. Positively selected for CCR7, the CD45RO-negative cells used as naive CD8 cells excluded terminally differentiated effector memory CD45RA+ cells. This table comes from immunoSEQ multiplex PCR, and its TCRdb copy is limited to in-frame clones, with some not included. The repertoire consists of hundreds of thousands of clones, with about 90% occurring once and the leading ten covering roughly 24%. The sample comprised naive CD8+ T cells sorted from blood. All receptors derive from a man aged 25 to 40 in good health.

The chain joins TRBV18 to TRBJ1-1, with D perhaps TRBD1 (5 bases). This CDR3 is 14 amino acids long. Germline CDR1 and CDR2: KGHSH and LQKENI. V was pared by 4 bases and J by 6 bases, with 15 bases between. CDR3 bases: TGTGCCAGCTCACACTCAGGGAGCGTTGCTGAAGCTTTCTTT. Translating it yields CASSHSGSVAEAFF.

V is TRBV11-2 and J is TRBJ1-3; D is undetermined. The length of the CDR3 is 14 residues. V was cut by 5 bases and J by 0 bases, with 8 bases left in between. Germline V lookup: CDR1 SGHAT, CDR2 FQNNGV. This CDR3 reads CASSPYNSGNTIYF. As DNA, the CDR3 is TGTGCCAGCAGCCCTTATAACTCTGGAAACACCATATATTTT.

The V and J genes are TRBV25-1 and TRBJ2-1; tentative D call: TRBD2 (6 bases). V lost 7 bases, J lost 3 bases, and 16 bases lay in between. CDR1 is MGHDK and CDR2 is SYGVNS in the germline V gene. The CDR3 is made up of 15 amino acids. As DNA, the CDR3 is TGTGCCAGCAAGGAGGGCGGGAACTTCTACAATGAGCAGTTCTTC. Protein: CASKEGGNFYNEQFF.

CDR3 sequence reads: CASGDSVNTEAFF. CDR3 sequence (DNA): TGTGCCAGCGGGGACAGCGTGAACACTGAAGCTTTCTTT. This chain connects TRBV10-3 to TRBJ1-1, with 7 nucleotides matching TRBD1. Unmatched junction bases numbered 5, after V lost 10 bases and J lost 0 bases. CDR1 is ENHRY and CDR2 is SYGVKD in the germline V gene. This CDR3 has 13 amino acids.

This clone is a singleton in its sample. This chain links TRBV6-5 with TRBJ2-7; D may be TRBD1 (6 bases). This CDR3 region has 14 residues. The V gene's germline CDR1 is MNHEY and CDR2 SVGAGI. The ends were cut back, 0 bases at V and 5 bases at J, with 11 bases in the middle. As DNA, the CDR3 is TGTGCCAGCAGTTACTCCGACAGGTACCACGAGCAGTACTTC. Translated: CASSYSDRYHEQYF.

Worth noting for this clone: Other DNA sequences in the sample encode the same CDR3. The chain uses TRBV2 and TRBJ2-2; 9 bases line up with TRBD2. The CDR3 loop spans 15 amino acids. Germline CDR1 SNHLY, CDR2 FYNNEI. The V segment lost 5 bases and the J segment 1 base; nucleotides outside the gene matches: 2. The CDR3 DNA reads as TGTGCCAGCAGTCCAGCGGGAGGGAACACCGGGGAGCTGTTTTTT. It codes for CASSPAGGNTGELFF.

V and J are TRBV5-4 and TRBJ2-1; 9 bases align to TRBD1. The CDR3 sequence is 18 residues long. Trimming removed 2 bases from V and 2 bases from J; junction bases left unmatched: 11. The V gene's germline CDR1 is SGHNT and CDR2 YYREEE (reference sequence). The CDR3, as DNA: TGTGCCAGCAGCTTTCTTGCCCCCGGGACAGGGACCTACAATGAGCAGTTCTTC. It codes for CASSFLAPGTGTYNEQFF. Together with reference TRBV5-4 and TRBJ2-1, the CDR3 gives the full variable domain: ETGVTQSPTHLIKTRGQQVTLRCSSQSGHNTVSWYQQALGQGPQFIFQYYREEENGRGNFPPRFSGLQFPNYSSELNVNALELDDSALYLCASSFLAPGTGTYNEQFFGPGTRLTVL.

In DNA form, the CDR3 reads TGTGCCAGCACGGGGACAGGGGCATTCTACGAGCAGTACTTC. It codes for CASTGTGAFYEQYF. This chain connects TRBV7-9 to TRBJ2-7; 10 bases align to TRBD1. V lost 7 bases and J lost 3; bases outside the gene matches: 6. Per the germline V gene, CDR1 is SEHNR and CDR2 is FQNEAQ (reference sequence). The CDR3 runs to 14 residues.

The table lists this clone with a count of one. The chain combines TRBV21-1 with TRBJ2-1; TRBD2 was called by the table and not checked on the DNA. TRBV21-1 is a known pseudogene. This CDR3 comprises 16 residues. The CDR3 is CASSKNLRGAVNEQFF. The CDR3, as DNA: TGTGCCAGCAGCAAAAACCTTCGGGGGGCCGTCAATGAGCAGTTCTTC.

The chain combines TRBV28 with TRBJ2-7, with 11 bases lining up with TRBD2. The CDR3 consists of 15 residues. Trimming removed 5 bases from V and 1 base from J; junction bases left unmatched: 4. In germline, CDR1 is MDHEN, CDR2 SYDVKM. This CDR3 reads CASSHRLAGSYEQYF. The CDR3 region has the DNA TGTGCCAGCAGTCACCGACTAGCGGGATCCTACGAGCAGTACTTC.

This chain joins TRBV28 and TRBJ2-7; 11 bases align to TRBD1. V lost 2 bases, J lost 4 bases, and 7 bases stayed unmatched. Germline V lookup: CDR1 MDHEN, CDR2 SYDVKM. The CDR3 runs 16 residues. CDR3 protein: CASSLPDRGRIYEQYF. The CDR3, as DNA: TGTGCCAGCAGTTTACCGGACAGGGGGCGCATTTACGAGCAGTACTTC.

This sequence joins TRBV10-2 and TRBJ1-2; no firm D call. This CDR3 contains 13 residues. The V and J ends lost 2 bases and 1 base respectively, with 5 bases between them. The germline V gene has CDR1 WSHSY and CDR2 SAAADI. The CDR3 DNA is TGCGCCAGCAGTGAGGGGGTTAACTATGGCTACACCTTC. It translates to CASSEGVNYGYTF.

The CDR3 sequence is CASSYSSGRRYEQYF. The CDR3 region has the DNA TGTGCCAGCAGTTACTCGAGCGGCCGGCGGTACGAGCAGTACTTC. The V call is TRBV6-5, the J call TRBJ2-7; D is possibly TRBD2 (5 bases). This CDR3 comprises 15 residues. The germline CDR1 and CDR2 sequences are MNHEY and SVGAGI. V dropped 0 bases and J dropped 4 bases, with 13 bases sitting between them.

This clone showed up just once. V gene TRBV2 combines with J gene TRBJ2-7; a possible D gene is TRBD1 (5 bases). The CDR3 extends over 16 amino acids. Germline V gene data show CDR1 as SNHLY and CDR2 as FYNNEI. The V end lost 1 base, the J end lost 4 bases, and 17 bases lay between the germline ends. CDR3 nucleotide sequence: TGTGCCAGCAGTGAAGAGGGCCAACAGGCGGATTACGAGCAGTACTTC. Translating gives CASSEEGQQADYEQYF. Using reference TRBV2 and TRBJ2-7 for the parts outside the CDR3, the full variable domain is EPEVTQTPSHQVTQMGQEVILRCVPISNHLYFYWYRQILGQKVEFLVSFYNNEISEKSEIFDDQFSVERPDGSNFTLKIRSTKLEDSAMYFCASSEEGQQADYEQYFGPGTRLTVT.

With regard to this clone: Other DNA sequences from this sample encode an identical CDR3 as well. The rearrangement links TRBV4-1 to TRBJ2-3; D possibly matches TRBD1 or TRBD2 (5 bases each). The length of the CDR3 is 16 residues. Trimming took off 0 bases at V and 0 bases at J, with 10 bases between the two ends. Germline assignment: CDR1 MGHRA and CDR2 YSYEKL. The CDR3 DNA reads as TGCGCCAGCAGCCAAGACCCGGGACCTAGCACAGATACGCAGTATTTT. Amino acid sequence: CASSQDPGPSTDTQYF.

This chain connects TRBV9 to TRBJ1-1, with no clear D. Germline V gene data show CDR1 as SGDLS and CDR2 as YYNGEE. V gave up 2 bases and J gave up 5 bases, with 10 bases separating them. The CDR3 runs to 13 residues. The CDR3 bases are TGTGCCAGCAGCGTGTCCGGGGATACTGAAGCTTTCTTT. It codes for CASSVSGDTEAFF. The full variable domain, completed using reference TRBV9 and TRBJ1-1, is DSGVTQTPKHLITATGQRVTLRCSPRSGDLSVYWYQQSLDQGLQFLIQYYNGEERAKGNILERFSAQQFPDLHSELNLSSLELGDSALYFCASSVSGDTEAFFGQGTRLTVV.

The chain uses TRBV7-9 and TRBJ2-1, with D unclear. The CDR3 spans 13 residues. The ends were cut back, 11 bases at V and 2 bases at J, with 13 bases in the middle. The germline V gene has CDR1 SEHNR and CDR2 FQNEAQ (reference sequence). CDR3 nucleotide sequence: TGTGCCGCTGGACGGAACCCCTACAATGAGCAGTTCTTC. This translates into CAAGRNPYNEQFF.

The rearrangement uses TRBV19 and TRBJ1-3; D is ambiguous. The CDR3 consists of 15 residues. Trimming cost V 2 bases and J 2 bases, with 10 bases left between them. Looked up from germline, CDR1 is LNHDA and CDR2 is SQIVND (reference sequence). As DNA, the CDR3 is TGTGCCAGTAGTATATATTCCACAACTGGAAACACCATATATTTT. Translated, it gives CASSIYSTTGNTIYF.

The chain has TRBV5-1 and TRBJ1-1; TRBD1 is a possible D gene (6 bases). V gave up 0 bases and J gave up 7 bases, with 7 bases separating them. CDR1 and CDR2 (germline): SGHRS, YFSETQ. The CDR3 spans 12 residues. In nucleotides, the CDR3 is TGCGCCAGCAGCTTGGCAGGGGATGAAGCTTTCTTT. Translated: CASSLAGDEAFF.

J is TRBJ1-2 and V is TRBV7-9; tentative D call: TRBD1 (5 bases). There are 14 residues in the CDR3. Germline V CDR1 and CDR2: SEHNR, FQNEAQ (reference sequence). Trimming pared 2 bases from V and 8 bases from J, leaving 15 bases between. The CDR3 DNA follows: TGTGCCAGCAGCTTACTGGACGAGAGGGGAGGCTACACCTTC. It translates to CASSLLDERGGYTF.

As to this clone: At one of its ends the junction is not consistent with the germline gene, which may arise from a read error. The V call is TRBV28, the J call TRBJ2-7; 14 bases are shared with TRBD2. There are 13 residues in the CDR3. CDR1 is MDHEN and CDR2 is SYDVKM in the germline V gene. The chain's CDR3 is CASSLGGLAGVLF. DNA of the CDR3: TGTGCCAGCAGTTTAGGGGGACTAGCGGGAGTCCTATTC. Based on the CDR3 plus reference TRBV28 and TRBJ2-7, the full variable domain is DVKVTQSSRYLVKRTGEKVFLECVQDMDHENMFWYRQDPGLGLRLIYFSYDVKMKEKGDIPEGYSVSREKKERFSLILESASTNQTSMYLCASSLGGLAGVLFGPGTRLTVT.

The chain carries TRBV11-3 and TRBJ2-7; possibly TRBD1 or TRBD2 for D (5 bases each). There are 14 residues in the CDR3. Germline V gives CDR1 SGHNT, CDR2 YENEEA. The germline V and J ends were trimmed by 0 bases and 6 bases, with 12 bases remaining between them. Here the CDR3 DNA reads TGTGCCAGCAGCTTAGACCCGGTCGGGGCCGAGCAGTACTTC. Translation gives CASSLDPVGAEQYF.

The chain employs TRBV25-1 and TRBJ2-7; 9 nucleotides agree with TRBD1. From germline, CDR1 is MGHDK and CDR2 SYGVNS. The CDR3 has 14 amino acids. Losses at the gene ends were 3 bases for V and 5 bases for J; bases not matched to a gene: 5. The chain's CDR3 is CASSDSGTGNEQYF. The CDR3 nucleotides are TGTGCCAGCAGTGACTCCGGGACAGGGAACGAGCAGTACTTC.

V is TRBV12-5 and J is TRBJ2-1, with 7 bases that match TRBD2. This CDR3 is 15 amino acids long. J gave up 7 bases and V 3 bases, and 9 bases lay outside the gene matches. Germline CDR1 LGHNT, CDR2 FRNRAP. The CDR3 coding sequence is TGTGCTAGTGGTTTCGATAGCGGGTGGTTGAATGAGCAGTTCTTC. Protein: CASGFDSGWLNEQFF.

V gene TRBV5-6 combines with J gene TRBJ2-2; D unresolved. The V gene lost 4 bases and the J gene lost 5 bases, with 15 bases spanning the gap. The CDR3 extends over 15 amino acids. Germline CDR1 SGHDT, CDR2 YYEEEE. CDR3 sequence reads: CASSPQSWGTGELFF. DNA of the CDR3: TGTGCCAGCAGCCCTCAGTCGTGGGGAACCGGGGAGCTGTTTTTT.

This clone was counted a single time. This rearrangement joins TRBV29-1 to TRBJ1-5; possibly TRBD1 for D (5 bases). The CDR3 is 18 residues long. V lost 8 bases and J lost 0, with 26 bases in between. Looked up from germline, CDR1 is SQVTM and CDR2 is ANQGSEA. The CDR3 region is CSPYPGGAEGLSNQPQHF. The DNA for the CDR3 is TGCAGCCCCTACCCGGGAGGGGCAGAAGGTCTTAGCAATCAGCCCCAGCATTTT.

The chain combines TRBV7-9 with TRBJ2-3; 7 bases agree with TRBD1. CDR3 size: 18 residues. CDR1 is SEHNR and CDR2 is FQNEAQ in the germline V gene (reference sequence). With V trimmed by 4 bases and J by 0 bases, 13 bases remained unmatched. The CDR3 DNA is TGTGCCAGCAGCTCACGCGAGACAGGGCACCCTAGCACAGATACGCAGTATTTT. It is translated as CASSSRETGHPSTDTQYF.

The CDR3 spells CSWGAFHQETQYF. The CDR3 bases are TGCAGCTGGGGTGCCTTTCACCAAGAGACCCAGTACTTC. The rearrangement uses TRBV29-1 and TRBJ2-5; D gene ambiguous. Germline assignment: CDR1 SQVTM and CDR2 ANQGSEA. The V end was cut by 8 bases, the J end by 0 bases, with 13 bases between. CDR3 length: 13 amino acids.

The chain combines TRBV27 with TRBJ2-1; 9 positions match TRBD2. This CDR3 contains 15 residues. The germline gives CDR1 MNHEY, CDR2 SMNVEV (reference sequence). The J segment lost 3 bases and the V segment lost 5 bases, leaving 5 bases of the junction unmatched. The CDR3 DNA reads as TGTGCCAGCAGTATGATAGCGGGAGTCTACAATGAGCAGTTCTTC. Amino acids: CASSMIAGVYNEQFF.

The chain employs TRBV27 and TRBJ1-1; D might be TRBD1 (5 bases). This CDR3 is 15 amino acids long. Trimming took off 0 bases at V and 5 bases at J, with 13 bases between the two ends. Per germline, CDR1 MNHEY and CDR2 SMNVEV (reference sequence). The CDR3 bases are TGTGCCAGCAGTTTATCGGGCCGGGGGTGGACTGAAGCTTTCTTT. Residues: CASSLSGRGWTEAFF.

As for this clone: This clone may be a read error of a much larger clone one base away. This chain joins TRBV11-3 and TRBJ2-2; D gene unclear. V lost 5 bases, J lost 7 bases, and 5 bases lay in between. Germline V CDR1 and CDR2: SGHNT, YENEEA. The CDR3 is made up of 11 amino acids. In DNA, the CDR3 is TGTGCCAGCAGCCCTGGCGGGGAGCTGTTTTTT. This sequence encodes CASSPGGELFF. The full variable domain, in which reference TRBV11-3 and TRBJ2-2 provide the parts outside the CDR3, is EAGVVQSPRYKIIEKKQPVAFWCNPISGHNTLYWYLQNLGQGPELLIRYENEEAVDDSQLPKDRFSAERLKGVDSTLKIQPAELGDSAVYLCASSPGGELFFGEGSRLTVL.

CDR3 sequence reads: CATSVRDRALAGEPYEQYF. CDR3 coding DNA: TGTGCCACCAGCGTCCGGGACAGGGCACTAGCGGGAGAACCCTACGAGCAGTACTTC. The chain links TRBV15 to TRBJ2-7; TRBD2 agrees at 11 bases. The CDR3 has 19 amino acids. Trimming removed 5 bases from V and 2 bases from J; junction bases left unmatched: 17. Per germline, CDR1 LNHNV and CDR2 YYDKDF (reference sequence).